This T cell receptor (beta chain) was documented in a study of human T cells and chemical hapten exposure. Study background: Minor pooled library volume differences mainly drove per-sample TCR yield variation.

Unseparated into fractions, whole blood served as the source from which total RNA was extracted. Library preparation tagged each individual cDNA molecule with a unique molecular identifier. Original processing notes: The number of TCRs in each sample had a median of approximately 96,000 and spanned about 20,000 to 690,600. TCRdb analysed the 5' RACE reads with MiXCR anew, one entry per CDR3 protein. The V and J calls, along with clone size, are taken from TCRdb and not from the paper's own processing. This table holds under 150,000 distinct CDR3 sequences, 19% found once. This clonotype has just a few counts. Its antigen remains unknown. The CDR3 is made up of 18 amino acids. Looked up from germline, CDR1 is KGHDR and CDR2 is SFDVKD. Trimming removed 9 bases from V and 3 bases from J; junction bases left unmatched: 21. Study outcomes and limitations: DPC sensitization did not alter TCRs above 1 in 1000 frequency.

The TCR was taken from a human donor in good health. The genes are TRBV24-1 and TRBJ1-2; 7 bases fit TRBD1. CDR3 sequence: CATSIGGARQGLDYGYTF. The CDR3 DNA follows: TGTGCCACCTCAATTGGTGGGGCGAGACAGGGATTAGACTATGGCTACACCTTC.